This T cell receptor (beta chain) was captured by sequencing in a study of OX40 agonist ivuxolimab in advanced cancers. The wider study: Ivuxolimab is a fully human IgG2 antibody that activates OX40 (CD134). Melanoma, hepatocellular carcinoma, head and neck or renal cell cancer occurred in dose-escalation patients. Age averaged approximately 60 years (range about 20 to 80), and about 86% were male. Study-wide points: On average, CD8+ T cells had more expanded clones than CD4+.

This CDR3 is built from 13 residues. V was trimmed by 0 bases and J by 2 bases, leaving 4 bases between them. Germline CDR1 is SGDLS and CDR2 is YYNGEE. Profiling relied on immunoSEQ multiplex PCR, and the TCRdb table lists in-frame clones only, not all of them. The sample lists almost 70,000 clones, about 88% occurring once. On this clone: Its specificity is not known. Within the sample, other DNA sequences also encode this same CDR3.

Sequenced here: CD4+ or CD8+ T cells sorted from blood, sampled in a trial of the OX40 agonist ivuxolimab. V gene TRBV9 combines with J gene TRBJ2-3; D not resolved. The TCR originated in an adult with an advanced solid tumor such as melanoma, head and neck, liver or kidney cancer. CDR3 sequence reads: CASSVGPTDTQYF. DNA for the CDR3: TGTGCCAGCAGCGTAGGTCCCACAGATACGCAGTATTTT.